The 6 T cell receptor beta chains presented below share a single source sample, sequenced in a study of blood T cells in healthy people across ages. It was with a sample-barcoded 5' primer and a J-beta primer mix that a second PCR of roughly 7 to 12 cycles was run. TCRdb re-derived calls from the 5' RACE reads in MiXCR, one entry per CDR3 protein. In the table there are about 760,000 distinct CDR3 sequences, 20% to 25% of which are singletons. The same data also contributed to another study, on T cells of mothers and their children.

The sample consisted of blood. The receptors originated from a boy younger than 18 in good health.

The chain couples TRBV28 to TRBJ2-1; 7 bases are shared with TRBD2. The J call may be mistaken, given a closer DNA end match to TRBJ2-7. Germline V gene lookup returns CDR1 MDHEN and CDR2 SYDVKM. The CDR3 loop spans 14 amino acids. The CDR3 spells CASKGTGGSGEQYF. The CDR3 region has the DNA TGTGCCTCAAAGGGGACGGGAGGTTCGGGTGAGCAGTACTTC.

This clonotype appeared a few times. The CDR3 DNA reads TGCAGCGTTGAAGATATGGACAAGATACAAGAGACCCAGTACTTC. Translating gives CSVEDMDKIQETQYF. The J gene is TRBJ2-5, the V gene TRBV29-1, with a weak D call TRBD1 (5 bases). The CDR3 runs 15 residues. Germline values: CDR1 SQVTM, CDR2 ANQGSEA. V dropped 0 bases and J dropped 2 bases, with 13 bases sitting between them.

The chain couples TRBV5-1 to TRBJ2-1, with D maybe TRBD2 (5 bases). V was clipped by 4 bases and J by 2 bases, with 13 bases between them. The CDR3 loop spans 15 amino acids. Germline V gene sequence: CDR1 SGHRS, CDR2 YFSETQ. The CDR3 reads CASSDTYGTYNEQFF. CDR3 nucleotide sequence: TGCGCCAGCAGCGATACCTACGGGACCTACAATGAGCAGTTCTTC.

To note about this clonotype: The junction differs from germline at one of its ends, possibly a read error. V is TRBV6-5 and J is TRBJ2-1, with D perhaps TRBD1 (6 bases). CDR3 size: 13 residues. Germline CDR1 is MNHEY and CDR2 is SVGAGI. The CDR3 nucleotides read TGTGCCAGCAGCTTACAGGGCTACAATGTGCAGTTCTTC. It translates to CASSLQGYNVQFF.

The rearrangement links TRBV28 to TRBJ1-2; D might be TRBD1 (5 bases). Germline CDR1 reads MDHEN; CDR2 reads SYDVKM. The length of the CDR3 is 14 residues. Trimming left V 7 bases short and J 7 bases short, with 19 bases between. DNA for the CDR3: TGTGCCAGCACCGGTCCAGGGTCGGCGGGTGGCTACACCTTC. Amino acids: CASTGPGSAGGYTF.

This clonotype was observed a few times. The chain is built from TRBV11-2 and TRBJ1-2; tentatively, D is TRBD1 (5 bases). This CDR3 has 13 amino acids. Looked up from germline, CDR1 is SGHAT and CDR2 is FQNNGV. The germline V and J ends were trimmed by 5 bases and 7 bases, with 14 bases remaining between them. The CDR3, as DNA: TGTGCCAGCAGCCCGGTGACAGTGCGTGGCTACACCTTC. Translated: CASSPVTVRGYTF.